The rows below give T cell receptor beta chains drawn from one sample of a study of T cell responses to AZD1222 COVID-19 vaccine. Libraries were prepared by immunoSEQ multiplex PCR; TCRdb keeps only in-frame clonotypes and omits some of them. Of about 170,000 clones listed, about nine tenths are singletons. The input for sequencing was peripheral blood, taken on day 0 of AZD1222 vaccination. The origin of the receptors is an adult in good health. CDR3s leave out the opening cysteine and the closing phenylalanine or tryptophan. Clone size is not always given. Where it is, it says once, few, many or a class for expanded clones.

CDR3aa,j_gene,abundance,v_gene
ASRVGSGQPQH,TRBJ1-5,-,TRBV7-8
SVRTLRGGGYT,TRBJ1-2,-,TRBV29-1
ASSLGDSGGYT,TRBJ1-2,-,TRBV5-1
ASSPGTGLSDTQY,TRBJ2-3,once,TRBV7-2
ASSQNTGGPGSYEQY,TRBJ2-7,-,TRBV4-2
ASSLTDSYEQY,TRBJ2-7,-,TRBV7-2
ASSPGNTGELF,TRBJ2-2,few,TRBV11-2
ASSSRTGGSPLH,TRBJ1-6,-,TRBV13
ASSPRDRGRFQPQH,TRBJ1-5,-,TRBV7-2
ASSLDRVSTSNYGYT,TRBJ1-2,-,TRBV5-1
ASSLVVLLYGYT,TRBJ1-2,-,TRBV6-2/TRBV6-3
ASSLAQRGGYSYEQY,TRBJ2-7,once,TRBV7-9
ASSLSGTGLNYGYT,TRBJ1-2,-,TRBV28
ASSFGGTGNHNEQF,TRBJ2-1,-,TRBV5-1
AWSVQATGNTIY,TRBJ1-3,-,TRBV30
ATGWETVEEKLF,TRBJ1-4,once,TRBV10-2